The next 17 T cell receptor beta chains were all read from a single sample in a study of control samples from healthy donors and cancer patients. Assay: immunoSEQ multiplex PCR; the TCRdb copy retains only in-frame clones and omits some. The repertoire holds 250,000 to 300,000 clones, 82% seen once, with roughly 14% in the top ten. Sequencing was done on a sample of PBMCs. These receptors all come from a woman aged 55 to 70 with lung cancer.

The chain recombines TRBV5-6 with TRBJ2-1; D is possibly TRBD1 or TRBD2 (5 bases each). The CDR3 has 15 residues. CDR1 and CDR2 (germline): SGHDT, YYEEEE. Deletions cut 8 bases from V and 0 bases from J, with 15 bases between. CDR3 amino acids: CASAWDRGSYNEQFF. The CDR3 nucleotides are TGTGCCAGTGCCTGGGACCGTGGCTCCTACAATGAGCAGTTCTTC.

This sequence joins TRBV5-6 and TRBJ1-2; D unresolved. CDR1 and CDR2 (germline): SGHDT, YYEEEE. V lost 4 bases and J 1 base, leaving 14 bases between the germline ends. The CDR3 has 15 amino acids. The CDR3 is CASSPLQAINYGYTF. In DNA form, the CDR3 reads TGTGCCAGCAGCCCTCTTCAGGCTATTAACTATGGCTACACCTTC. Using reference TRBV5-6 and TRBJ1-2 for the parts outside the CDR3, the full variable domain is DAGVTQSPTHLIKTRGQQVTLRCSPKSGHDTVSWYQQALGQGPQFIFQYYEEEERQRGNFPDRFSGHQFPNYSSELNVNALLLGDSALYLCASSPLQAINYGYTFGSGTRLTVV.

This clone appeared once. The genes are TRBV7-3 and TRBJ2-3, with D perhaps matching TRBD2 (5 bases). V was clipped by 5 bases and J by 2 bases, with 14 bases between them. This CDR3 is 15 amino acids long. CDR1 is SGHTA, CDR2 FQGTGA, per germline. CDR3 amino acids: CASSPSSSNTDTQYF. CDR3 nucleotides: TGTGCCAGCAGCCCCTCTAGCAGTAACACAGATACGCAGTATTTT.

This sequence joins TRBV11-2 and TRBJ1-6; a weak D match, TRBD1 (6 bases). V dropped 1 base and J dropped 8 bases, with 12 bases sitting between them. The length of the CDR3 is 15 residues. In germline, CDR1 is SGHAT, CDR2 FQNNGV. The CDR3 here is CASSLGRGADSPLHF. In nucleotides, the CDR3 is TGTGCCAGCAGCTTAGGTAGGGGGGCGGATTCACCCCTCCACTTT. The full variable domain, in which reference TRBV11-2 and TRBJ1-6 provide the parts outside the CDR3, is EAGVAQSPRYKIIEKRQSVAFWCNPISGHATLYWYQQILGQGPKLLIQFQNNGVVDDSQLPKDRFSAERLKGVDSTLKIQPAKLEDSAVYLCASSLGRGADSPLHFGNGTRLTVT.

This clone was observed a handful of times. This chain joins TRBV5-1 and TRBJ2-1, with TRBD2 identical over 11 bases. The trim removed 6 bases at V and 3 bases at J, leaving 5 bases unmatched. CDR1 is SGHRS, CDR2 YFSETQ, per germline. CDR3 length: 15 residues. CDR3 nucleotides: TGCGCCAGCACTTACGGGACTAGCGGCTACAATGAGCAGTTCTTC. This codes for CASTYGTSGYNEQFF.

This clone has a handful of counts. CDR3 bases: TGTGCCTGCCGGGGGGGAGGGCAGCCCCAGCATTTT. Protein: CACRGGGQPQHF. The V call is TRBV28, the J call TRBJ1-5; a possible D gene is TRBD1 (5 bases). Trimming pared 11 bases from V and 7 bases from J, leaving 15 bases between. The CDR3 extends over 12 amino acids. Germline assignment: CDR1 MDHEN and CDR2 SYDVKM.

The table lists this clone with a few counts. The same CDR3 can be traced to other DNA sequences in this sample. This chain connects TRBV6-5 to TRBJ1-1, with TRBD1 matching over 9 bases. J gave up 0 bases and V 6 bases, and 2 bases lay outside the gene matches. This CDR3 has 14 amino acids. CDR1 and CDR2 (germline): MNHEY, SVGAGI. The CDR3, as DNA: TGTGCCAGCAGGGGGACAGGGTTGAACACTGAAGCTTTCTTT. Translation: CASRGTGLNTEAFF.

The genes are TRBV2 and TRBJ2-7; TRBD2 aligns across 10 bases. In germline, CDR1 is SNHLY, CDR2 FYNNEI. Trimming at V came to 4 bases and at J to 4 bases, leaving 10 bases not matched to a gene. The CDR3 sequence is 16 residues long. The CDR3: CASSANSGGFRYEQYF. The CDR3 nucleotides read TGTGCCAGCAGTGCGAATAGCGGGGGGTTTAGGTACGAGCAGTACTTC.

This clone was recorded once. The J gene is TRBJ1-2, the V gene TRBV28; maybe TRBD1 (6 bases). Germline CDR1 and CDR2: MDHEN and SYDVKM. V lost 4 bases, J lost 5 bases, and 14 bases lay in between. The CDR3 length is 14 residues. The CDR3 loop reads CASSSIQGAYGYTF. The CDR3 DNA is TGTGCCAGCAGTTCAATACAGGGCGCTTATGGCTACACCTTC.

The chain couples TRBV7-3 to TRBJ2-3, with TRBD2 matching 8 bases. Germline V gene lookup returns CDR1 SGHTA and CDR2 FQGTGA. CDR3 length equals 21 residues. V lost 5 bases to trimming and J lost 5 bases; unmatched junction nucleotides: 27. CDR3: CASSAPGRAGGGPLSGDTQYF. CDR3 DNA: TGTGCCAGCAGCGCCCCCGGGAGGGCTGGCGGGGGGCCTTTATCTGGAGATACGCAGTATTTT.

The chain joins TRBV5-4 to TRBJ2-6; 7 nucleotides align to TRBD1. The J segment lost 3 bases and the V segment lost 3 bases, leaving 9 bases of the junction unmatched. The CDR3 extends over 17 amino acids. Looked up from germline, CDR1 is SGHNT and CDR2 is YYREEE (reference sequence). The CDR3 protein is CASSSVRDSLGANVLTF. In DNA, the CDR3 is TGTGCCAGCAGCTCCGTCAGGGACAGCCTTGGGGCCAACGTCCTGACTTTC.

DNA of the CDR3: TGTGCCAGCAGTGCCCCCAGGCAGCCCCAGCATTTT. Amino acid sequence: CASSAPRQPQHF. This chain connects TRBV27 to TRBJ1-5; D is ambiguous. Per germline, CDR1 MNHEY and CDR2 SMNVEV (reference sequence). CDR3 length equals 12 residues. V lost 5 bases and J lost 7, with 9 bases in between.

This rearrangement joins TRBV9 to TRBJ2-3; D remains ambiguous. The CDR3 has 15 residues. Trimming pared 0 bases from V and 2 bases from J, leaving 10 bases between. The germline gives CDR1 SGDLS, CDR2 YYNGEE. The CDR3 nucleotides read TGTGCCAGCAGCGTAGGGCAGATAACCACAGATACGCAGTATTTT. Translation gives CASSVGQITTDTQYF.

J is TRBJ2-7 and V is TRBV6-1, with 7 bases matching TRBD1. Germline CDR1 and CDR2: MNHNS and SASEGT. The trim removed 3 bases at V and 7 bases at J, leaving 12 bases unmatched. The CDR3 contains 15 residues. CDR3 DNA: TGTGCCAGCAGTGACCCCCCGGACAGGAGTAAAGAGCAGTACTTC. Residues: CASSDPPDRSKEQYF.

The chain has TRBV7-8 and TRBJ2-3, with unresolved D. The CDR3 totals 15 residues. The V and J ends lost 0 bases and 3 bases respectively, with 10 bases between them. The germline CDR1 and CDR2 sequences are SGHVS and FQNEAQ. The CDR3 is CASSLAVIRTDTQYF. CDR3 DNA sequence: TGTGCCAGCAGCTTAGCGGTCATACGGACAGATACGCAGTATTTT.

The chain recombines TRBV28 with TRBJ2-3; 13 bases fit TRBD2. V was pared by 6 bases and J by 4 bases, with 10 bases of the junction left unmatched. Germline-derived CDR1 and CDR2 are MDHEN and SYDVKM. The CDR3 spans 17 residues. The CDR3 bases are TGTGCCAGCAGCCTCTGGACTAGCGGGAGTTCCCCAGATACGCAGTATTTT. This translates into CASSLWTSGSSPDTQYF. The full variable domain, completed using reference TRBV28 and TRBJ2-3, is DVKVTQSSRYLVKRTGEKVFLECVQDMDHENMFWYRQDPGLGLRLIYFSYDVKMKEKGDIPEGYSVSREKKERFSLILESASTNQTSMYLCASSLWTSGSSPDTQYFGPGTRLTVL.

The rearrangement links TRBV5-4 to TRBJ2-1; TRBD2 agrees at 13 bases. Germline V lookup: CDR1 SGHNT, CDR2 YYREEE (reference sequence). There are 15 residues in the CDR3. V shed 4 bases, J shed 9 bases, and the junction held 7 bases outside the gene matches. The CDR3 coding sequence is TGTGCCAGCAGCCTCGGACTAGCGGGGGTAACTGAGCAGTTCTTC. Translating gives CASSLGLAGVTEQFF.